Presented here are 2 T cell receptor beta chains from one specimen sequenced in a study of stem cell transplantation in POMP-related autoinflammatory disease. Produced via immunoSEQ multiplex PCR; TCRdb's table is partial and in-frame only. The sample lists tens of thousands of clones; approximately 91% were seen once. The source was CD4+ T cells from PBMCs, collected after stem cell transplantation. The receptors stem from a human patient with POMP-related autoinflammation and immune dysregulation (PRAID). Some T cells may possibly be graft donor cells.

The chain links TRBV5-5 to TRBJ2-5; the D is unclear. Germline V gene data show CDR1 as SGHKS and CDR2 as YYEKEE (reference sequence). V was cut by 0 bases and J by 2 bases, with 8 bases left in between. This CDR3 region has 14 residues. CDR3 DNA sequence: TGTGCCAGCAGCTTGGCGCCAGGTCAAGAGACCCAGTACTTC. This translates into CASSLAPGQETQYF.

This clone appeared once. The V call is TRBV15, the J call TRBJ1-5, with 9 bases lining up with TRBD1. Germline V CDR1 and CDR2: LNHNV, YYDKDF (reference sequence). V was clipped by 3 bases and J by 5 bases; unmatched bases: 11. The CDR3 contains 17 residues. The CDR3 region is CATSSIFRDRDHQPQHF. In DNA, the CDR3 is TGTGCCACCAGCAGTATATTCCGGGACAGGGATCATCAGCCCCAGCATTTT.